The rows below give T cell receptor beta chains drawn from one sample of a study of identical twins. TCRdb reanalysed the 5' RACE reads using MiXCR and keeps one entry per CDR3 protein. Here the sample spans hundreds of thousands of distinct CDR3 sequences, 7% to 8.5% being singletons. These data were also reused for a study on yellow fever vaccine responses in identical twins.

Sequencing used CD8+ T cells sorted from blood. These receptors all come from a woman between 18 and 30 years old in good health. Each CDR3 is given with its conserved first and last residue. Each record gives: clone size, V gene, J gene, D gene, CDR3 protein, CDR3 DNA. D genes are given only for firm matches. The listing skips clone size in some rows; elsewhere it reads once, few, many or a size class.

>NA|TRBV6-2/TRBV6-3|TRBJ2-2|NA
CASSLSRANTGELFF
TGTGCCAGCAGTCTCTCCAGAGCCAACACCGGGGAGCTGTTTTTT
>NA|TRBV14|TRBJ2-1|NA
CASSQFRQRSSYNEQFF
TGTGCCAGCAGCCAATTTCGGCAGCGTAGCTCCTACAATGAGCAGTTCTTC
>NA|TRBV4-1|TRBJ2-7|TRBD1
CASSVPGTGVEQYF
TGCGCCAGCAGCGTCCCCGGGACAGGGGTCGAGCAGTACTTC
>many|TRBV20-1|TRBJ2-3|TRBD1
CSASPSTGRGTDTQYF
TGCAGTGCTAGCCCCTCGACAGGGCGAGGCACAGATACGCAGTATTTT
>NA|TRBV27|TRBJ1-1|TRBD1
CASSLFPGGMNTEAFF
TGTGCCAGCAGTTTGTTCCCAGGGGGGATGAACACTGAAGCTTTCTTT
>many|TRBV12-3/TRBV12-4|TRBJ1-2|TRBD1
CASSQAGTGNYGYTF
TGTGCCAGCAGCCAAGCCGGGACAGGGAACTATGGCTACACCTTC
>NA|TRBV15|TRBJ2-5|NA
CATSSRLSAETQYF
TGTGCCACCAGCAGCCGCCTGTCGGCGGAGACCCAGTACTTC
>NA|TRBV6-4|TRBJ2-1|TRBD2
CASSDSSGGEYNEQFF
TGTGCCAGCAGTGACTCTAGCGGGGGGGAGTACAATGAGCAGTTCTTC
>many|TRBV5-6|TRBJ2-1|NA
CASSRAGTLLYNEQFF
TGTGCCAGCAGCCGGGCGGGGACCCTACTCTACAATGAGCAGTTCTTC
>many|TRBV16|TRBJ2-7|TRBD1
CASSQRTGGGEQYF
TGTGCCAGCAGCCAAAGGACAGGCGGCGGCGAGCAGTACTTC
>NA|TRBV7-6|TRBJ2-7|NA
CASSSTQDGTPYEQYF
TGTGCCAGCAGCTCAACCCAGGACGGGACACCTTACGAGCAGTACTTC
>few|TRBV19|TRBJ2-7|NA
CASSIGLARSYEQYF
TGTGCCAGTAGTATTGGTCTAGCGAGGTCCTACGAGCAGTACTTC
>many|TRBV5-6|TRBJ2-3|NA
CASNAGLDTQYF
TGTGCCAGTAACGCGGGGTTGGATACGCAGTATTTT
>NA|TRBV12-3/TRBV12-4|TRBJ2-1|NA
CASSFSQRQFF
TGTGCCAGCAGTTTCAGCCAGCGGCAGTTCTTC
>many|TRBV6-6|TRBJ1-6|NA
CASTEAPIPNSPLHF
TGTGCCAGCACCGAAGCCCCAATCCCAAATTCACCCCTCCACTTT
>NA|TRBV10-2|TRBJ1-1|NA
CASREGQGRTEAFF
TGCGCCAGCAGGGAGGGCCAGGGGAGAACTGAAGCTTTCTTT
>NA|TRBV3-1|TRBJ2-1|TRBD2
CASSHTAGVLFNEQFF
TGTGCCAGCAGCCACACCGCGGGGGTACTTTTCAATGAGCAGTTCTTC
>few|TRBV12-3/TRBV12-4|TRBJ2-3|NA
CASSSGIYTDTQYF
TGTGCCAGCAGTTCGGGGATTTACACAGATACGCAGTATTTT
>NA|TRBV2|TRBJ2-3|TRBD2
CASSESLAGGTDTQYF
TGTGCCAGCAGTGAGTCTCTAGCGGGAGGCACAGATACGCAGTATTTT
>NA|TRBV18|TRBJ1-1|NA
CASLLGGTEAFF
TGTGCCAGCCTCCTTGGAGGCACTGAAGCTTTCTTT
>NA|TRBV4-1|TRBJ2-3|NA
CASSQEPGLKNTDTQYF
TGCGCCAGCAGCCAAGAGCCCGGACTCAAGAACACAGATACGCAGTATTTT
>many|TRBV12-3/TRBV12-4|TRBJ1-6|NA
CASSLVLSYNSPLHF
TGTGCCAGCAGCTTGGTATTGTCCTATAATTCACCCCTCCACTTT
>NA|TRBV4-1|TRBJ2-1|NA
CASSHPRDEQFF
TGCGCCAGCAGCCATCCCCGGGATGAGCAGTTCTTC
>few|TRBV7-4|TRBJ2-7|TRBD1
CASSFGFPGQGYEQYF
TGTGCCAGCAGCTTCGGGTTTCCGGGACAGGGCTACGAGCAGTACTTC
>many|TRBV4-1|TRBJ2-1|NA
CASSPRAAGLNNEQFF
TGCGCCAGCAGCCCCCGAGCAGCCGGACTGAACAATGAGCAGTTCTTC
>NA|TRBV15|TRBJ2-5|NA
CATSRQGYRETQYF
TGTGCCACCAGCAGACAGGGGTACCGGGAGACCCAGTACTTC
>NA|TRBV6-5|TRBJ2-2|NA
CASSYQINGELFF
TGTGCCAGCAGTTACCAAATCAACGGGGAGCTGTTTTTT
>few|TRBV6-5|TRBJ2-1|NA
CASSYGFGGNEQFF
TGTGCCAGCAGTTACGGTTTTGGAGGTAATGAGCAGTTCTTC
>NA|TRBV6-2/TRBV6-3|TRBJ2-3|NA
CASSPRDNTDTQYF
TGTGCCAGCAGTCCAAGGGACAACACAGATACGCAGTATTTT
>NA|TRBV4-1|TRBJ2-4|NA
CASSARLSGDLAKNIQYF
TGCGCCAGCAGCGCCCGACTCAGCGGAGACCTAGCCAAAAACATTCAGTACTTC
>many|TRBV2|TRBJ1-2|TRBD1
CASSEKGTGIIYGYTF
TGTGCCAGCAGTGAAAAAGGGACAGGAATCATCTATGGCTACACCTTC
>many|TRBV5-4|TRBJ1-1|NA
CASSSQGGGTEAFF
TGTGCCAGCAGCTCCCAGGGTGGCGGCACTGAAGCTTTCTTT
>many|TRBV4-1|TRBJ2-2|NA
CASSQVPGTGELFF
TGCGCCAGCAGCCAAGTACCGGGCACCGGGGAGCTGTTTTTT
>NA|TRBV28|TRBJ2-1|NA
CASSLPSYNEQFF
TGTGCCAGCAGTTTACCATCTTACAATGAGCAGTTCTTC
>many|TRBV12-3/TRBV12-4|TRBJ1-2|TRBD1
CASRGTDPHYGYTF
TGTGCCAGCAGGGGGACAGATCCCCACTATGGCTACACCTTC
>few|TRBV7-8|TRBJ2-1|TRBD2
CASSSGLAPEQFF
TGTGCCAGCAGCTCGGGACTAGCGCCTGAGCAGTTCTTC
>NA|TRBV10-2|TRBJ2-4|NA
CASSEGSNIQYF
TGCGCCAGCAGTGAGGGATCAAACATTCAGTACTTC
>few|TRBV28|TRBJ2-7|TRBD2
CASSSRTSGMSEQYF
TGTGCCAGCAGTTCGAGGACTAGCGGGATGAGCGAGCAGTACTTC
>few|TRBV4-1|TRBJ1-2|NA
CASSQDRVVDGYTF
TGCGCCAGCAGCCAAGATAGGGTAGTGGATGGCTACACCTTC
>few|TRBV10-2|TRBJ1-1|NA
CASSAPVPFPEAFF
TGCGCCAGCAGTGCGCCAGTCCCGTTTCCTGAAGCTTTCTTT
>NA|TRBV13|TRBJ2-7|TRBD2
CASHMGGKVGEQYF
TGTGCCAGCCACATGGGAGGGAAAGTCGGCGAGCAGTACTTC
>once|TRBV7-2|TRBJ2-5|TRBD2
CASSSGGPRETQYF
TGTGCCAGCAGCTCGGGGGGGCCGAGGGAGACCCAGTACTTC
>few|TRBV12-3/TRBV12-4|TRBJ2-5|TRBD2
CASREASGGAQETQYF
TGTGCCAGCAGAGAAGCTAGCGGGGGGGCTCAAGAGACCCAGTACTTC
>NA|TRBV2|TRBJ2-1|NA
CASTSSPLSYNEQFF
TGTGCCAGCACGTCGAGCCCCCTCTCCTACAATGAGCAGTTCTTC
>NA|TRBV24-1|TRBJ2-1|NA
CASSVGGEQFF
TGTGCCAGCTCCGTGGGGGGTGAGCAGTTCTTC
>NA|TRBV2|TRBJ2-3|NA
CASSEWVASVKDTQYF
TGTGCCAGCAGTGAATGGGTAGCCTCTGTGAAAGATACGCAGTATTTT
>many|TRBV24-1|TRBJ2-3|NA
CATSDPPGGATDTQYF
TGTGCCACCAGTGACCCACCTGGTGGGGCTACAGATACGCAGTATTTT
>NA|TRBV6-5|TRBJ2-2|TRBD1
CASSYLRDRHPGELFF
TGTGCCAGCAGTTACCTCAGGGACAGACACCCCGGGGAGCTGTTTTTT
>many|TRBV12-3/TRBV12-4|TRBJ2-1|TRBD2
CASSSTSGTTPGGEQFF
TGTGCCAGCAGTTCGACCTCCGGGACTACCCCTGGGGGTGAGCAGTTCTTC
>NA|TRBV7-8|TRBJ2-1|NA
CASSLDRNEQFF
TGTGCCAGCAGCTTAGACCGGAATGAGCAGTTCTTC
>many|TRBV20-1|TRBJ2-7|TRBD2
CSARDPKRESYEQYF
TGCAGTGCTAGAGATCCCAAGCGGGAGTCCTACGAGCAGTACTTC
>NA|TRBV4-1|TRBJ2-2|NA
CASSLEERAGTGELFF
TGCGCCAGCAGCCTGGAGGAGAGAGCTGGCACCGGGGAGCTGTTTTTT
>NA|TRBV27|TRBJ1-2|TRBD1
CASSLGAVGQGHTYGYTF
TGTGCCAGCAGTTTGGGCGCCGTAGGACAGGGTCACACCTATGGCTACACCTTC